These 4 T cell receptor beta chains originate from one sample sequenced in a study of cytomegalovirus exposure and HLA in healthy donors. A multiplex PCR was run with 60 Vbeta primers and 13 Jbeta primers. Using immunoSEQ multiplex PCR, the repertoire was profiled, and TCRdb retains in-frame clones only, with some absent. The sample holds more than 130,000 clones, approximately 83% seen once. Sequenced sample: PBMCs. Every receptor here comes from a man aged 40-55 years in good health and CMV-seropositive.

The V and J genes are TRBV5-1 and TRBJ2-5; 7 bases fit TRBD1. This CDR3 region has 13 residues. In germline, CDR1 is SGHRS, CDR2 YFSETQ. V lost 3 bases, J lost 1 base, and 0 bases stayed unmatched. The CDR3 loop reads CASSSGGQETQYF. For the CDR3, the DNA is TGCGCCAGCAGCTCAGGGGGCCAAGAGACCCAGTACTTC.

V gene TRBV27 combines with J gene TRBJ2-2, with D maybe TRBD2 (5 bases). Germline V lookup: CDR1 MNHEY, CDR2 SMNVEV (reference sequence). V was shortened by 7 bases and J by 1 base, with 16 bases between the two germline ends. CDR3 length: 16 residues. The CDR3 here is CASNHVRLMNTGELFF. CDR3 bases: TGTGCCAGCAACCACGTGAGACTAATGAACACCGGGGAGCTGTTTTTT.

The rearrangement links TRBV11-1 to TRBJ2-5; 8 bases map to TRBD1. This CDR3 is 13 amino acids long. Germline values: CDR1 SGHAT, CDR2 FQDESV (reference sequence). V gave up 8 bases and J gave up 5 bases; unmatched junction bases: 7. The CDR3 nucleotides are TGTGCCAGCGGTACAGGGGGTTGGGAGACCCAGTACTTC. Encoded protein: CASGTGGWETQYF.

The CDR3: CASSLGARYGYTF. In DNA, the CDR3 is TGTGCCAGCTCACTGGGGGCGCGCTATGGCTACACCTTC. The chain uses TRBV18 and TRBJ1-2; possibly TRBD1 for D (6 bases). V lost 4 bases to trimming and J lost 4 bases, with 10 bases between them. The CDR3 is 13 amino acids. Germline V CDR1 and CDR2: KGHSH, LQKENI.